The subject of this entry is one T cell receptor beta chain. The antigen remains undetermined. The data were obtained in a study of graft-versus-host responses after intestinal transplantation. Study-wide context: All recipients were given anti-thymocyte globulin induction, and tacrolimus and steroids were then administered for about three years. Findings and limits, study-wide: Recipient marrow harbored GvH clones, some of which surfaced first in ileum or blood. HvG clone declines early post-transplant were associated with peak circulating GvH levels.

Profiled with immunoSEQ multiplex PCR; TCRdb holds only in-frame clones, not every one. The profile covers about 10,000 clones, with approximately 92% appearing a single time and 3.6% taken by the ten largest. Germline lookup yields CDR1 SEHNR and CDR2 FQNEAQ (reference sequence). This CDR3 spans 15 amino acids. V was cut by 1 base and J by 3 bases, with 13 bases left in between. The receptor was derived from a human patient who received an intestinal transplant, so some T cells may come from the graft donor. The material was PBMCs, obtained roughly 6 weeks after intestinal transplantation. This chain uses TRBV7-9 with TRBJ2-7; tentatively, D is TRBD2 (6 bases). CDR3 DNA: TGTGCCAGCAGCTTAGGGGAGATAGCGGACTACGAGCAGTACTTC. Translating it yields CASSLGEIADYEQYF.